This T cell receptor (beta chain) stems from a study of blood T cell repertoires in COVID-19. Sequenced by immunoSEQ multiplex PCR; TCRdb stores in-frame clones only, minus some. The sample comprises about 260,000 clones, about 91% of which are singletons, and about 2.5% rests with the top ten. The V segment lost 3 bases and the J segment 6 bases; nucleotides outside the gene matches: 4. Germline-derived CDR1 and CDR2 are SEHNR and FQNEAQ (reference sequence). The CDR3 covers 14 residues. The origin of this receptor is a person aged 18 to 30 with COVID-19, enrolled during active disease. The sample consisted of peripheral blood. J is TRBJ2-2 and V is TRBV7-9, with 7 bases aligning to TRBD1. Written as DNA, the CDR3 is TGTGCCAGCAGCTTCCGACAGGGTTCCGGGGAGCTGTTTTTT. This translates into CASSFRQGSGELFF.